This section outlines one T cell receptor (beta chain) sequence together with its context. Its antigen remains unknown. The investigators amplified TCR beta CDR3 regions from RNA transcripts. A set of HTBI primers served as the primers for a first-round RT-PCR of the TCR CDR3. From the multiplex PCR reads, TCRdb called clonotypes with MiXCR, one entry per CDR3 protein. This table holds about 180,000 distinct CDR3 sequences, around 8.9% found once. The record originates from a study of T cells in Graves' hyperthyroidism and ophthalmopathy. Study-wide results and limits: Blood samples included most of the expanded thyroid clonotypes exceeding 0.001.

V was clipped by 0 bases and J by 7 bases, with 10 bases between them. Germline V gene data show CDR1 as DFQATT and CDR2 as SNEGSKA (reference sequence). CDR3 length: 13 residues. Uncontrolled infections, other autoimmune diseases, pregnancy or lactation led to exclusion of patients. The sequenced sample was blood. This sequence joins TRBV20-1 and TRBJ1-5, with D possibly being TRBD1 (5 bases). This TCR was sampled from a woman aged 18-35 years with Graves' hyperthyroidism that later progressed to Graves' ophthalmopathy. CDR3 loop: CSARDRAEQPQHF. In nucleotides, the CDR3 is TGCAGTGCTAGAGACAGGGCCGAACAGCCCCAGCATTTT.